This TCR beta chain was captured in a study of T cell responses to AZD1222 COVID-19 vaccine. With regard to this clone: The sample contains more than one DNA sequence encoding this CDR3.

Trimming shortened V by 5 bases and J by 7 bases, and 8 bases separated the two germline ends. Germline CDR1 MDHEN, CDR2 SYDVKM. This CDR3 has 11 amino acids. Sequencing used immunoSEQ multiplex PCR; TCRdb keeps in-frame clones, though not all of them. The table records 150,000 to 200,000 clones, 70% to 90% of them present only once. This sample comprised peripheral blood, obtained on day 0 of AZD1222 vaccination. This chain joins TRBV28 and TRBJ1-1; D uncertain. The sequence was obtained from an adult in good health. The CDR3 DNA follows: TGTGCCAGCAGTCTATCTGGTGAAGCTTTCTTT. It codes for CASSLSGEAFF.